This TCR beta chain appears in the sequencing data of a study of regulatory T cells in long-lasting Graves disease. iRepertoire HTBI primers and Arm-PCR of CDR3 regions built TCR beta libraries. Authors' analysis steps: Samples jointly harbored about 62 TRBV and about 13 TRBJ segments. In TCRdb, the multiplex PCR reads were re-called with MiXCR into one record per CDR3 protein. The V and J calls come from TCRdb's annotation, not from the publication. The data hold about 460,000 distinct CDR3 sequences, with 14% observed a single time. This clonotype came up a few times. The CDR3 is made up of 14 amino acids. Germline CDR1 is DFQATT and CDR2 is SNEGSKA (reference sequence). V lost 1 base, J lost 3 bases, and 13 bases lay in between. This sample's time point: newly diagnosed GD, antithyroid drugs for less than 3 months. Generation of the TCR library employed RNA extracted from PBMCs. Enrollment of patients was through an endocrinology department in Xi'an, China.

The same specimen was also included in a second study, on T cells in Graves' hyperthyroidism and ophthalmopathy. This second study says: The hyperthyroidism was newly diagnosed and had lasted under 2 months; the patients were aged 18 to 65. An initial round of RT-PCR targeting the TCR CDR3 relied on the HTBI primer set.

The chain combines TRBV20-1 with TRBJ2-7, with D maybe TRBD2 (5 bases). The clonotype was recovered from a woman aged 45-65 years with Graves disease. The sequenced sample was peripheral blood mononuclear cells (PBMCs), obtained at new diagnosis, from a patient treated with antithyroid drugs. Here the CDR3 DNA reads TGCAGTGCTAGAGGGCCGGGGAACTACTACGAGCAGTACTTC. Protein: CSARGPGNYYEQYF.